This TCR beta chain was captured in a study of blood T cell repertoires in COVID-19. Overall study: PBMCs, B-cell-depleted T cells, or T cells were the source of the cDNA or gDNA that made up the material.

Produced via immunoSEQ multiplex PCR; TCRdb's table is partial and in-frame only. The sample contains fewer than 300,000 clones, about nine tenths of which appear only once. V was clipped by 2 bases and J by 5 bases, with 13 bases between them. The germline V gene encodes CDR1 SGDLS and CDR2 YYNGEE. The CDR3 sequence is 15 residues long. Material: peripheral blood. The clonotype was recovered from a woman aged 40-49 years who had recovered from COVID-19. The V call is TRBV9, the J call TRBJ2-2; the D gene is possibly TRBD2 (6 bases). CDR3 residues: CASSVTFGGTGELFF. CDR3 in DNA: TGTGCCAGCAGCGTTACTTTCGGGGGAACCGGGGAGCTGTTTTTT.